Here is one T cell receptor (beta chain) with its context. TEMRA cells were enriched by FACS, and CD4+ and CD8+ T cells were negatively isolated. Germline CDR1 is SQVTM and CDR2 is ANQGSEA. This CDR3 has 14 amino acids. V was trimmed by 7 bases and J by 3 bases, leaving 18 bases between them. These data are taken from a study of CD8 T cells in Susac syndrome. Reverse transcription of roughly 0.5 to 1 ug RNA used random hexamers. With immunoSEQ multiplex PCR, TCR beta CDR3 was amplified across 54 Vbeta and 13 Jbeta. TCRdb re-called the immunoSEQ multiplex PCR reads through MiXCR, storing one row per CDR3 protein. This sample has 100,000 to 150,000 distinct CDR3 sequences, with 90% to 95% found just once.

The sample consisted of CD4+ T cells from PBMCs. The origin of this receptor is a human donor in good health. The rearrangement joins TRBV29-1 to TRBJ1-1; a possible D gene is TRBD1 (6 bases). This CDR3 reads CSALRGAGDTEAFF. The CDR3 nucleotides are TGCAGCGCCCTGAGGGGGGCGGGGGACACTGAAGCTTTCTTT.